This T cell receptor beta chain was sequenced in a study of T cells after yellow fever vaccination. It was through 5'RACE template switching that TCR cDNA was made, with a universal primer site and UMIs added. One entry per CDR3 protein results from TCRdb running MiXCR on the 5' RACE reads. The sample has about 350,000 distinct CDR3 sequences; roughly 11% are singletons. This clonotype was seen more than once but under ten times. V shed 7 bases and J shed 4 bases, with 11 bases lying between them. This CDR3 has 13 residues. Per germline, CDR1 SGHTA and CDR2 FQGNSA. This chain links TRBV7-2 with TRBJ1-5; possibly TRBD1 for D (6 bases). This sample comprised PBMCs, obtained on the day of the first yellow fever vaccination. The source is a man in his late teens or twenties who received the YFV17D yellow fever vaccine. The CDR3 protein is CASTRGRNQPQHF. CDR3 nucleotides: TGTGCCAGCACGCGGGGGCGGAATCAGCCCCAGCATTTT.